The source of this T cell receptor (beta chain) is a study of PD-1 blockade in classical Hodgkin lymphoma. Libraries were prepared by immunoSEQ multiplex PCR; TCRdb keeps only in-frame clonotypes and omits some of them. The sample consists of some 150,000 clones, nearly 80% of them appearing once. There are 16 residues in the CDR3. The germline V gene has CDR1 SQVTM and CDR2 ANQGSEA. Trimming removed 4 bases at V and 0 bases at J, with 17 bases between. This clone occurred once. Brentuximab vedotin exposure varied, and every patient relapsed after autologous stem cell transplantation. The J gene is TRBJ2-3, the V gene TRBV29-1, with D maybe TRBD2 (5 bases). The sample was peripheral blood mononuclear cells (PBMCs), taken before the second cycle of nivolumab. This TCR came from a human donor with classical Hodgkin lymphoma. The CDR3 protein is CSVVGVPGSSTDTQYF. The CDR3 DNA reads as TGCAGCGTTGTTGGGGTTCCGGGGTCTAGCACAGATACGCAGTATTTT.